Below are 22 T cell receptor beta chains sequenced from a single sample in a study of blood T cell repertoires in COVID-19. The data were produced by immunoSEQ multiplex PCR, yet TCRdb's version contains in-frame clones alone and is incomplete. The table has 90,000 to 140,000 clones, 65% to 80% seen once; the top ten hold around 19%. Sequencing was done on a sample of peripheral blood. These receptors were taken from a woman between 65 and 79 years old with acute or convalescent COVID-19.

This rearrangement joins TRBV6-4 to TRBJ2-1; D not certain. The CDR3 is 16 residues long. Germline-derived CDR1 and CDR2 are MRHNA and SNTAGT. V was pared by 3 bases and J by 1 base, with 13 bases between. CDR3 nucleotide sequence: TGTGCCAGCAGTGAAAAACAAGTCGCTTCCTACAATGAGCAGTTCTTC. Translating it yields CASSEKQVASYNEQFF.

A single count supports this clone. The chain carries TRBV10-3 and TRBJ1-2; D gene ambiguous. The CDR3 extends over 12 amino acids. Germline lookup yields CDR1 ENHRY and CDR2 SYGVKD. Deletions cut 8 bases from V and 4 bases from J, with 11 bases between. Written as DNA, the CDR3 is TGTGCCATCGAGGATTCCGGCTATGGCTACACCTTC. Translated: CAIEDSGYGYTF.

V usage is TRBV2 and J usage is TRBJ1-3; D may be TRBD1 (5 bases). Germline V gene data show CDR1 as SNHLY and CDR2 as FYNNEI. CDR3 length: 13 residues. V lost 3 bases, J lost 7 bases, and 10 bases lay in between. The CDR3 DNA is TGTGCCAGCAGTGACCAGGGTACCAACACCATATATTTT. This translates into CASSDQGTNTIYF.

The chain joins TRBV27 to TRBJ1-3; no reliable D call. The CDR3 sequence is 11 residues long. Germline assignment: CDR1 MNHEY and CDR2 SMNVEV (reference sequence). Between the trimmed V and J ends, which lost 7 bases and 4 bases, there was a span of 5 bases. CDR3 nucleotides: TGTGCCAGCATTCTAGGAAACACCATATATTTT. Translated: CASILGNTIYF.

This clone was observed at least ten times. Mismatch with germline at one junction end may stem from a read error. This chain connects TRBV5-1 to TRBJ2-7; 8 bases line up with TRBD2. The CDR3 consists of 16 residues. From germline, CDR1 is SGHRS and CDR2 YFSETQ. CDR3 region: CPSLRRRGGRGGEQYF. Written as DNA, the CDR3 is TGCCCCAGCTTGCGCCGTCGGGGGGGCCGGGGGGGGGAGCAGTACTTC.

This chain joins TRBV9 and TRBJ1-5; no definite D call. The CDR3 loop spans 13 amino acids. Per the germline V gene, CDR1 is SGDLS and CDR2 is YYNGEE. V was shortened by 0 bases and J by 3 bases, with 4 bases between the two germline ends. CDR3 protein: CASSVDINQPQHF. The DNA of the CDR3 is TGTGCCAGCAGCGTAGATATCAATCAGCCCCAGCATTTT.

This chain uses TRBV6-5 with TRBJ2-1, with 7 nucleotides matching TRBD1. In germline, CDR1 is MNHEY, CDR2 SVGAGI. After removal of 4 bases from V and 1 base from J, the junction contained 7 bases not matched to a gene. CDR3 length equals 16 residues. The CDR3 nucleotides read TGTGCCAGCAGTTTCGGCAACAGGGGTTCCTACAATGAGCAGTTCTTC. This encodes CASSFGNRGSYNEQFF.

CDR3 bases: TGTGCCAGTAGTTCCCAGGGGATACCTCCCCTATACAATGAGCAGTTCTTC. This codes for CASSSQGIPPLYNEQFF. The rearrangement joins TRBV19 to TRBJ2-1; perhaps TRBD1 as D (6 bases). CDR1 LNHDA and CDR2 SQIVND come from the germline V gene (reference sequence). Trimming left V 5 bases short and J 4 bases short, with 21 bases between. The CDR3 is 17 amino acids.

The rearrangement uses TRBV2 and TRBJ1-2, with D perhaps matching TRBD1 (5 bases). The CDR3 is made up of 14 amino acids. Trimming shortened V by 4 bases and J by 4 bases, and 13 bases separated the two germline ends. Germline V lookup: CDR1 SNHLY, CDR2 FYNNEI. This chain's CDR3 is CASSVGGTGYGYTF. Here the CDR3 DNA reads TGTGCCAGCAGTGTAGGAGGGACGGGCTATGGCTACACCTTC.

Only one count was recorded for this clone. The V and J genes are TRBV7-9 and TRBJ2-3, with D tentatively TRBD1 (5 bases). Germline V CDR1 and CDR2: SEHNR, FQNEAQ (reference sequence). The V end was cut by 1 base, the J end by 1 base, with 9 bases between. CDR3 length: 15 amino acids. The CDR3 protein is CASSLEGARTDTQYF. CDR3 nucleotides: TGTGCCAGCAGCTTAGAAGGGGCCCGCACAGATACGCAGTATTTT.

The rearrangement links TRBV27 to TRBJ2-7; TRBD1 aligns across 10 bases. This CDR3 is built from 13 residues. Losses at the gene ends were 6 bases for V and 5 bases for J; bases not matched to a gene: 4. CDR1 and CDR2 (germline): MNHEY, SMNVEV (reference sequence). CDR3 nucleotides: TGTGCCAGCAGAAGGACAGGGGGGGACGAGCAGTACTTC. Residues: CASRRTGGDEQYF.

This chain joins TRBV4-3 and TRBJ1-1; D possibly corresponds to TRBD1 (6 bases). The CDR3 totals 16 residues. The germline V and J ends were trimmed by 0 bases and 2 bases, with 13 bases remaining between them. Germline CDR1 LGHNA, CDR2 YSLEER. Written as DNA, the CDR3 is TGCGCCAGCAGCCAAGATATAGGACAGACCAACACTGAAGCTTTCTTT. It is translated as CASSQDIGQTNTEAFF.

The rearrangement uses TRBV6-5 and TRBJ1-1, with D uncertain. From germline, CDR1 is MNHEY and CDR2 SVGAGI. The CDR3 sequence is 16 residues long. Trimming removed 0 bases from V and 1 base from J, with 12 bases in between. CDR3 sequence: CASSYSSLQPNTEAFF. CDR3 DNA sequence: TGTGCCAGCAGTTACTCATCGCTACAGCCGAACACTGAAGCTTTCTTT.

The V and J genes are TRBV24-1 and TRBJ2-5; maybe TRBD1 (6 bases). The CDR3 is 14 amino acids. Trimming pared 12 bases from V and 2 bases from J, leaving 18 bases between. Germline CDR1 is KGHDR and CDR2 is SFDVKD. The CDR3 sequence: CAPNCPGQQETQYF. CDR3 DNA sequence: TGTGCCCCCAACTGTCCGGGACAACAAGAGACCCAGTACTTC.

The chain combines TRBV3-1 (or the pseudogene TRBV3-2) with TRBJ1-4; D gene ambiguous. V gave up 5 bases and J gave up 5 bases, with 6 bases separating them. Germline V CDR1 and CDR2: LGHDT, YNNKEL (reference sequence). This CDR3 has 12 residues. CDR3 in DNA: TGTGCCAGCAGCTATTCGAATGAAAAACTGTTTTTT. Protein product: CASSYSNEKLFF.

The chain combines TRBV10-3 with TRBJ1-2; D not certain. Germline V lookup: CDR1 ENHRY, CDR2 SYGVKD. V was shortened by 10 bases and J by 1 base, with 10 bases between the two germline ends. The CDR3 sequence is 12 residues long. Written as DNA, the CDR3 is TGTGCCACCAGCGGGGATAACTATGGCTACACCTTC. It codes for CATSGDNYGYTF.

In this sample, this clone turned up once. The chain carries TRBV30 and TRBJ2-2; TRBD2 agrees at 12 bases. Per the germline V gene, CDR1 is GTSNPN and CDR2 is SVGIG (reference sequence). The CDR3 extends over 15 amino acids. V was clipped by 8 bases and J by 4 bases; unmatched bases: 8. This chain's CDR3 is CAALTSGGVTGELFF. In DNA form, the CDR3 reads TGTGCCGCGCTGACTAGCGGGGGCGTCACCGGGGAGCTGTTTTTT.

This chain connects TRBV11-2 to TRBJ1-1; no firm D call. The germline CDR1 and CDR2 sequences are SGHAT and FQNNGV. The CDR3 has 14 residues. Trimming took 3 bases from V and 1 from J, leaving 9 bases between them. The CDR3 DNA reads TGTGCCAGCAGCTTGAACACGGGGAACACTGAAGCTTTCTTT. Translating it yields CASSLNTGNTEAFF.

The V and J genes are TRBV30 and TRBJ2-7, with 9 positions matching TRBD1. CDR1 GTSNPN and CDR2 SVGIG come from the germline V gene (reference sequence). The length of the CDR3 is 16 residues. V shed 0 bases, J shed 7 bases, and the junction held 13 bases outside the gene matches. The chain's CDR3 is CAWSVNVGTGFGEQYF. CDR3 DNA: TGTGCCTGGAGTGTCAACGTGGGGACAGGGTTCGGGGAGCAGTACTTC.

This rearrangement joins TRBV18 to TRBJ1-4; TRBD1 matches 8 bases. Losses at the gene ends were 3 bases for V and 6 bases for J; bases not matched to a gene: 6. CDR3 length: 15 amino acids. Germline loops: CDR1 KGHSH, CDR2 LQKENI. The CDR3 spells CASSPWTGLDEKLFF. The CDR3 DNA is TGTGCCAGCTCACCGTGGACAGGGCTAGATGAAAAACTGTTTTTT.

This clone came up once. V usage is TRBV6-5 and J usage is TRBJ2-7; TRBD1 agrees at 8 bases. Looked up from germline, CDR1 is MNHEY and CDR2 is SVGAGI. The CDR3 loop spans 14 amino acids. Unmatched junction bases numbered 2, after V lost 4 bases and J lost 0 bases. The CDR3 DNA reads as TGTGCCAGCAGTTTCGACAGGGGCTCCTACGAGCAGTACTTC. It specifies CASSFDRGSYEQYF.

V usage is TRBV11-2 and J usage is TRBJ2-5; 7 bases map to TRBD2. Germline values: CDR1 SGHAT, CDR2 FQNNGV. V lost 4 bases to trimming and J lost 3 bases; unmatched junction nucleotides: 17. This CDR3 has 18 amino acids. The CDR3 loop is CASSSSQEAGPGKETQYF. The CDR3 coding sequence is TGTGCCAGCAGCTCATCTCAGGAAGCGGGGCCGGGGAAAGAGACCCAGTACTTC.